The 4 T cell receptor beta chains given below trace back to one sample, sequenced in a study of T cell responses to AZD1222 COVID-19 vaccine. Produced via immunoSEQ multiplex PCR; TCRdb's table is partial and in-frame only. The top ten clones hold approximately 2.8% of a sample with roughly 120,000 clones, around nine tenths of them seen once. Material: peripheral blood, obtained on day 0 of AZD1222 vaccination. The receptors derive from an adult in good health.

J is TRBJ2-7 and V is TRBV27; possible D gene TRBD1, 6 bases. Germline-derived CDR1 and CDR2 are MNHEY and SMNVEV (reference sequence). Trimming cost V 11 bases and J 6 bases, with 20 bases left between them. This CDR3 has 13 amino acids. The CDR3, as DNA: TGTGCCCGTAAACGAGGGGGTCAGTTCGAGCAGTACTTC. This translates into CARKRGGQFEQYF.

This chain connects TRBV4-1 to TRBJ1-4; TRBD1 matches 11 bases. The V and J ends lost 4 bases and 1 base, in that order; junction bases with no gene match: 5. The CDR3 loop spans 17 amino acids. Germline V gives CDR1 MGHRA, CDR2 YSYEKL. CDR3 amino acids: CASSPGDRGVTNEKLFF. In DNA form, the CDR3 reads TGCGCCAGCAGCCCTGGGGACAGGGGGGTAACTAATGAAAAACTGTTTTTT.

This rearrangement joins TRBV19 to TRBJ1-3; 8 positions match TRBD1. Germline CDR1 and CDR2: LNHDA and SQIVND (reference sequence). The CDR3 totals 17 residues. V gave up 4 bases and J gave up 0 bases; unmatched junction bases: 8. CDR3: CASSSRRDRFSGNTIYF. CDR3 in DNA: TGTGCCAGTAGTAGTCGCCGGGACAGGTTCTCTGGAAACACCATATATTTT.

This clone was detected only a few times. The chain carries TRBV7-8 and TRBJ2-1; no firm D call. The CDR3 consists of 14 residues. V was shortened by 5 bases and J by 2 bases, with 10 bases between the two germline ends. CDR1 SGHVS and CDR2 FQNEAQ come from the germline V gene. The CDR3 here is CASSLRQTYNEQFF. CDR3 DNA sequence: TGTGCCAGCAGCCTTCGTCAGACCTACAATGAGCAGTTCTTC.